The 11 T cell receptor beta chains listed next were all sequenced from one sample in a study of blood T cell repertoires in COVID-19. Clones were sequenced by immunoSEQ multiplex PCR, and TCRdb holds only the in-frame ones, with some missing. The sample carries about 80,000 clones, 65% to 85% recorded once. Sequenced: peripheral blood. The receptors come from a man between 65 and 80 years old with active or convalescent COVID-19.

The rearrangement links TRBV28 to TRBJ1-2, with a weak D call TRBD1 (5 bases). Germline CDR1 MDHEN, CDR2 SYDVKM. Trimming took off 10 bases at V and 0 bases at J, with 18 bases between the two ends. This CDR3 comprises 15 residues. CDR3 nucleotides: TGTGCCACGGATCTGGGGGGGTTAGCTAACTATGGCTACACCTTC. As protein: CATDLGGLANYGYTF.

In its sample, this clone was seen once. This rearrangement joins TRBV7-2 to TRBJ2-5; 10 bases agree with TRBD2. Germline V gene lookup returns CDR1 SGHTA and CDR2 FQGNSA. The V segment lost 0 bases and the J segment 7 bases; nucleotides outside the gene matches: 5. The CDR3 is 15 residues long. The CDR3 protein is CASSLATAGGRTQYF. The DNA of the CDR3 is TGTGCCAGCAGCTTAGCGACAGCGGGGGGGCGGACCCAGTACTTC.

The DNA of the CDR3 is TGTGCCAGCGACCGAGACAGTTCCGGGGGGGCCCAGTACTTC. As protein: CASDRDSSGGAQYF. The J gene is TRBJ2-5, the V gene TRBV6-5; 8 bases match TRBD2. CDR1 is MNHEY and CDR2 is SVGAGI in the germline V gene. The CDR3 contains 14 residues. J was trimmed by 9 bases and V by 8 bases; bases with no gene match: 14.

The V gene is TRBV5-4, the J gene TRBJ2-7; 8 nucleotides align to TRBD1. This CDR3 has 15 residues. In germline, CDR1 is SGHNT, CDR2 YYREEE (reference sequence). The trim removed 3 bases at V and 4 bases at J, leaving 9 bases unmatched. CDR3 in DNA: TGTGCCAGCAGCTCTAAGGACAGGGTAGGTTACGAGCAGTACTTC. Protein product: CASSSKDRVGYEQYF.

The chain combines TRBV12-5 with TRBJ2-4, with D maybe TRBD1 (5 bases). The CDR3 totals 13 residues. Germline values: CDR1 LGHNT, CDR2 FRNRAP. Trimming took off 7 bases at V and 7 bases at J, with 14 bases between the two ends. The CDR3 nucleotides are TGTGCTAGTGCTATTGGGGCTGGCAACATTCAGTACTTC. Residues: CASAIGAGNIQYF.

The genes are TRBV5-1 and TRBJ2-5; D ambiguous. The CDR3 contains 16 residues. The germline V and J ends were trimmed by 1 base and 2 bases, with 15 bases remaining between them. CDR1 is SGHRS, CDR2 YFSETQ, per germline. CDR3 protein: CASSLMTNSPQETQYF. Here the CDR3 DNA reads TGCGCCAGCAGCTTGATGACGAACAGCCCTCAAGAGACCCAGTACTTC.

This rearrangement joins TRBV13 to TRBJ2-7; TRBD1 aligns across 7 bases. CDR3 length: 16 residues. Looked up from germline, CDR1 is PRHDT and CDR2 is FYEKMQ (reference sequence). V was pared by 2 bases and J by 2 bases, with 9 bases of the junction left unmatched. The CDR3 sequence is CASSLSWGTDTYEQYF. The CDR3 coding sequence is TGTGCCAGCAGCTTATCATGGGGGACAGATACCTACGAGCAGTACTTC.

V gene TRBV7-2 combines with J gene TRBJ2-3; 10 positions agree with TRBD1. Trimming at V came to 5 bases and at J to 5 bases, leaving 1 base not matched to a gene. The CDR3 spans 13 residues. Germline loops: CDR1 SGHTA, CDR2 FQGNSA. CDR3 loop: CASSRDRGDTQYF. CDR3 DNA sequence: TGTGCCAGCAGCAGGGACAGGGGAGATACGCAGTATTTT. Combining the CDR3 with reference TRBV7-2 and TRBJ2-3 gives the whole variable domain GAGVSQSPSNKVTEKGKDVELRCDPISGHTALYWYRQSLGQGLEFLIYFQGNSAPDKSGLPSDRFSAERTGGSVSTLTIQRTQQEDSAVYLCASSRDRGDTQYFGPGTRLTVL.

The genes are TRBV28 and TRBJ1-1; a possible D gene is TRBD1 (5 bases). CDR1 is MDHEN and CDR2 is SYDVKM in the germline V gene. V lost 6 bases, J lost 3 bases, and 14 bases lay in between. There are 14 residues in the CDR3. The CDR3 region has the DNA TGTGCCAGCAGATCGGGGGGATCGGACACTGAAGCTTTCTTT. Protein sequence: CASRSGGSDTEAFF.

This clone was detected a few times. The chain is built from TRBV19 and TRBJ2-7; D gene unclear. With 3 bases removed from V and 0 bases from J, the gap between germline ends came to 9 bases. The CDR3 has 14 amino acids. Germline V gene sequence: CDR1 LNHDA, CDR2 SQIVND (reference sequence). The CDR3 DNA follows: TGTGCCAGTAGTATGGGCAGTGACTCCTACGAGCAGTACTTC. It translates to CASSMGSDSYEQYF.

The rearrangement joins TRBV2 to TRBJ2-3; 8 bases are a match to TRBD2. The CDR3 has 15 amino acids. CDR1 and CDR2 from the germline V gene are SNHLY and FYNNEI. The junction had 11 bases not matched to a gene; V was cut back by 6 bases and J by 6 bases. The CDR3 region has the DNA TGTGCCAGCAGGGCCGGGACTAGACGAGTGGATACGCAGTATTTT. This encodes CASRAGTRRVDTQYF.